These 28 T cell receptor beta chains originate from one sample sequenced in a study of blood T cell repertoires in COVID-19. Repertoires were generated with immunoSEQ multiplex PCR, while TCRdb's copy carries only in-frame clones and drops some. Among 90,000 to 150,000 clones listed, around 89% were seen once. Source material: peripheral blood. The receptors here all came from a human donor with acute or convalescent COVID-19. The donor label of this sample is uncertain.

This clone was counted between two and nine times. The chain is built from TRBV3-1 (or the pseudogene TRBV3-2) and TRBJ2-3, with 12 bases that match TRBD2. The CDR3 totals 19 residues. The germline gives CDR1 LGHDT, CDR2 YNNKEL (reference sequence). V lost 4 bases, J lost 1 base, and 12 bases stayed unmatched. The DNA for the CDR3 is TGTGCCAGCAGCCCAACTAGCGGGAGGATTCCTTGGGGCACAGATACGCAGTATTTT. This sequence encodes CASSPTSGRIPWGTDTQYF.

V and J are TRBV18 and TRBJ1-3; no clear D gene. The CDR3 covers 15 residues. CDR1 KGHSH and CDR2 LQKENI come from the germline V gene. V was cut by 2 bases and J by 0 bases, with 8 bases left in between. This chain's CDR3 is CASSPIRDSGNTIYF. DNA for the CDR3: TGTGCCAGCTCACCAATCCGGGACTCTGGAAACACCATATATTTT.

This chain uses TRBV7-9 with TRBJ2-7, with a tentative D call TRBD1 (6 bases). The CDR3 totals 17 residues. The germline V gene has CDR1 SEHNR and CDR2 FQNEAQ (reference sequence). V was cut by 1 base and J by 4 bases, with 20 bases left in between. The CDR3 sequence is CASSLVEGRGVEYEQYF. The CDR3 DNA reads as TGTGCCAGCAGCTTAGTAGAGGGCAGGGGTGTGGAGTACGAGCAGTACTTC.

The chain carries TRBV5-1 and TRBJ1-2; tentative D call: TRBD1 (6 bases). V was cut by 0 bases and J by 3 bases, with 9 bases left in between. The CDR3 length is 14 residues. Germline CDR1 reads SGHRS; CDR2 reads YFSETQ. CDR3 sequence reads: CASSLDRADYGYTF. The CDR3 nucleotides are TGCGCCAGCAGCTTGGACAGGGCTGACTATGGCTACACCTTC. The full variable domain, in which reference TRBV5-1 and TRBJ1-2 provide the parts outside the CDR3, is KAGVTQTPRYLIKTRGQQVTLSCSPISGHRSVSWYQQTPGQGLQFLFEYFSETQRNKGNFPGRFSGRQFSNSRSEMNVSTLELGDSALYLCASSLDRADYGYTFGSGTRLTVV.

This rearrangement joins TRBV5-4 to TRBJ1-6; 9 positions match TRBD1. The ends lost 5 bases at V and 5 bases at J; junction bases unmatched: 2. Germline V gene data show CDR1 as SGHNT and CDR2 as YYREEE (reference sequence). The CDR3 runs 14 residues. The CDR3, as DNA: TGTGCCAGCAGGGGACAGGGTCATAATTCACCCCTCCACTTT. Protein sequence: CASRGQGHNSPLHF.

This clone was seen a few times. The rearrangement uses TRBV7-8 and TRBJ2-1; 9 nucleotides align to TRBD2. CDR3 length equals 14 residues. V shed 8 bases, J shed 11 bases, and the junction held 13 bases outside the gene matches. Germline values: CDR1 SGHVS, CDR2 FQNEAQ. Here the CDR3 reads CASQDYRRGGQQFF. For the CDR3, the DNA is TGTGCCAGCCAAGATTATAGGCGGGGGGGCCAGCAGTTCTTC.

This sequence joins TRBV7-3 and TRBJ2-3, with a weak D call TRBD1 (6 bases). Trimming pared 4 bases from V and 5 bases from J, leaving 16 bases between. Germline CDR1 is SGHTA and CDR2 is FQGTGA. This CDR3 region has 15 residues. The CDR3, as DNA: TGTGCCAGCAGCTCGACCAGGGGCCGGGGAGATACGCAGTATTTT. The encoded protein is CASSSTRGRGDTQYF.

V and J are TRBV18 and TRBJ1-6; maybe TRBD1 (6 bases). Germline V gene lookup returns CDR1 KGHSH and CDR2 LQKENI. V lost 3 bases and J lost 7, with 10 bases in between. The CDR3 totals 14 residues. As DNA, the CDR3 is TGTGCCAGCTCACCGGACAGCATGAATTCACCCCTCCACTTT. It encodes CASSPDSMNSPLHF.

J is TRBJ2-2 and V is TRBV30; tentatively, D is TRBD1 (6 bases). Germline CDR1 reads GTSNPN; CDR2 reads SVGIG (reference sequence). CDR3 length: 15 amino acids. V was pared by 1 base and J by 1 base, with 10 bases between. CDR3 sequence (DNA): TGTGCCTGGAGTGCCCTGACAGGGAACACCGGGGAGCTGTTTTTT. Translated, it gives CAWSALTGNTGELFF. Full variable domain (rest looked up from reference TRBV30 and TRBJ2-2): SQTIHQWPATLVQPVGSPLSLECTVEGTSNPNLYWYRQAAGRGLQLLFYSVGIGQISSEVPQNLSASRPQDRQFILSSKKLLLSDSGFYLCAWSALTGNTGELFFGEGSRLTVL.

The chain has TRBV7-6 and TRBJ1-4, with TRBD1 matching over 8 bases. V was pared by 5 bases and J by 1 base, with 12 bases of the junction left unmatched. This CDR3 contains 18 residues. Germline V lookup: CDR1 SGHVS, CDR2 FNYEAQ. The chain's CDR3 is CASSTHRGYGVTNEKLFF. The CDR3 DNA is TGTGCCAGCAGCACTCACAGGGGGTATGGCGTAACTAATGAAAAACTGTTTTTT.

The V and J genes are TRBV4-3 and TRBJ1-1, with TRBD1 as a possible D gene (6 bases). The CDR3 loop spans 16 amino acids. V was shortened by 3 bases and J by 0 bases, with 14 bases between the two germline ends. CDR1 and CDR2 (germline): LGHNA, YSLEER. The CDR3 loop is CASSHKPGHLNTEAFF. CDR3 in DNA: TGCGCCAGCAGCCATAAACCGGGACACCTGAACACTGAAGCTTTCTTT.

This clone occurred once. This rearrangement joins TRBV25-1 to TRBJ2-1; TRBD2 aligns across 8 bases. The CDR3 loop spans 15 amino acids. CDR1 is MGHDK, CDR2 SYGVNS, per germline. With 8 bases clipped from V and 9 bases from J, the junction kept 15 bases outside the gene matches. DNA for the CDR3: TGTGCCAGCCAAGTCGCCAGCGGGAGTTCGAGTGAGCAGTTCTTC. The encoded protein is CASQVASGSSSEQFF.

The chain combines TRBV4-3 with TRBJ1-4, with D maybe TRBD1 (6 bases). The CDR3 has 15 residues. The germline gives CDR1 LGHNA, CDR2 YSLEER. V gave up 2 bases and J gave up 7 bases, with 14 bases separating them. The CDR3 protein is CASSQQTGMREKLFF. The CDR3 nucleotides read TGCGCCAGCAGCCAACAGACAGGCATGCGTGAAAAACTGTTTTTT.

The chain carries TRBV21-1 and TRBJ1-6; the table names TRBD1, a call not compared with the DNA. TRBV21-1 is a pseudogene. CDR3 length: 16 residues. Here the CDR3 reads CASSKHDRTNNSPLHF. The DNA of the CDR3 is TGTGCCAGCAGCAAACACGACAGGACGAACAATTCACCCCTCCACTTT.

V and J are TRBV29-1 and TRBJ1-2, with 7 nucleotides matching TRBD1. Trimming removed 6 bases from V and 0 bases from J; junction bases left unmatched: 4. Germline CDR1 is SQVTM and CDR2 is ANQGSEA. The CDR3 length is 13 residues. CDR3 nucleotides: TGCAGCGTCTGGACAGGCGCTAACTATGGCTACACCTTC. Its translation is CSVWTGANYGYTF.

The rearrangement joins TRBV28 to TRBJ2-1; 7 nucleotides match TRBD2. V dropped 8 bases and J dropped 0; count of bases not matched to a gene: 7. Germline V gene lookup returns CDR1 MDHEN and CDR2 SYDVKM. The CDR3 runs 15 residues. In DNA, the CDR3 is TGTGCCAGCCATGGGGGAGGGACCTCCTACAATGAGCAGTTCTTC. Protein: CASHGGGTSYNEQFF.

This chain links TRBV3-1 (or the pseudogene TRBV3-2) with TRBJ2-3; tentative D call: TRBD2 (6 bases). Germline loops: CDR1 LGHDT, CDR2 YNNKEL (reference sequence). This CDR3 has 17 amino acids. Deletions cut 4 bases from V and 2 bases from J, with 19 bases between. The DNA of the CDR3 is TGTGCCAGCAGCCCCGCTCCGGGACTCCCCTCCACAGATACGCAGTATTTT. Its translation: CASSPAPGLPSTDTQYF.

This chain links TRBV28 with TRBJ2-7, with TRBD1 identical over 8 bases. The trim removed 6 bases at V and 3 bases at J, leaving 7 bases unmatched. CDR1 and CDR2 from the germline V gene are MDHEN and SYDVKM. This CDR3 comprises 14 residues. Here the CDR3 DNA reads TGTGCCAGCAGATCCACAGGGGGAAACTACGAGCAGTACTTC. Translating gives CASRSTGGNYEQYF. The entire variable domain, with the rest obtained from reference TRBV28 and TRBJ2-7, is as follows: DVKVTQSSRYLVKRTGEKVFLECVQDMDHENMFWYRQDPGLGLRLIYFSYDVKMKEKGDIPEGYSVSREKKERFSLILESASTNQTSMYLCASRSTGGNYEQYFGPGTRLTVT.

This chain links TRBV28 with TRBJ1-5; TRBD1 might be the D (6 bases). The CDR3 has 13 residues. Germline CDR1 is MDHEN and CDR2 is SYDVKM. The V and J ends lost 4 bases and 7 bases respectively, with 11 bases between them. Written as DNA, the CDR3 is TGTGCCAGCAGTTCAACAGGGAACCAGCCCCAGCATTTT. Translation gives CASSSTGNQPQHF.

V and J are TRBV6-2 or TRBV6-3 and TRBJ1-1; TRBD1 matches 9 bases. This CDR3 is built from 15 residues. Germline V lookup: CDR1 MNHEY, CDR2 SVGEGT. Unmatched junction bases numbered 11, after V lost 7 bases and J lost 5 bases. The CDR3 DNA follows: TGTGCCAGCATCCCCTCGGGACAGGGTATTACTGAAGCTTTCTTT. Protein: CASIPSGQGITEAFF.

The CDR3 sequence: CASSLRRLAGVYNEQFF. The CDR3 DNA sequence: TGTGCCAGCAGCTTAAGAAGACTAGCGGGAGTCTACAATGAGCAGTTCTTC. The rearrangement links TRBV7-8 to TRBJ2-1, with 12 bases matching TRBD2. Germline loops: CDR1 SGHVS, CDR2 FQNEAQ. J gave up 3 bases and V 2 bases, and 5 bases lay outside the gene matches. The CDR3 is 17 residues long.

This rearrangement joins TRBV5-1 to TRBJ2-1; 8 nucleotides match TRBD2. CDR1 is SGHRS and CDR2 is YFSETQ in the germline V gene. The CDR3 has 14 amino acids. J lost 6 bases, V lost 0 bases, and 2 bases had no gene match. The chain's CDR3 is CASSLAGGRNEQFF. As DNA, the CDR3 is TGCGCCAGCAGCTTGGCGGGAGGGCGCAATGAGCAGTTCTTC.

V is TRBV28 and J is TRBJ1-4; the D gene is possibly TRBD1 (6 bases). This CDR3 region has 15 residues. Per the germline V gene, CDR1 is MDHEN and CDR2 is SYDVKM. V lost 4 bases to trimming and J lost 8 bases, with 17 bases between them. The DNA for the CDR3 is TGTGCCAGCAGTTACGTACAGGGATTGGGGGAAAAACTGTTTTTT. Its translation: CASSYVQGLGEKLFF. Drawing the rest from reference TRBV28 and TRBJ1-4, the complete variable domain is DVKVTQSSRYLVKRTGEKVFLECVQDMDHENMFWYRQDPGLGLRLIYFSYDVKMKEKGDIPEGYSVSREKKERFSLILESASTNQTSMYLCASSYVQGLGEKLFFGSGTQLSVL.

J is TRBJ1-5 and V is TRBV2, with a weak D call TRBD1 (6 bases). The V end lost 2 bases, the J end lost 5 bases, and 16 bases lay between the germline ends. This CDR3 is built from 16 residues. CDR1 and CDR2 (germline): SNHLY, FYNNEI. The CDR3 here is CASSEPGTKSDQPQHF. CDR3 nucleotides: TGTGCCAGCAGTGAACCTGGGACAAAATCGGATCAGCCCCAGCATTTT. Full variable domain (missing parts from reference TRBV2 and TRBJ1-5): EPEVTQTPSHQVTQMGQEVILRCVPISNHLYFYWYRQILGQKVEFLVSFYNNEISEKSEIFDDQFSVERPDGSNFTLKIRSTKLEDSAMYFCASSEPGTKSDQPQHFGDGTRLSIL.

The CDR3 nucleotides are TGTGCCTGGAGTCTTGGGGGGAGGAACACTGAAGCTTTCTTT. This codes for CAWSLGGRNTEAFF. V is TRBV30 and J is TRBJ1-1; D perhaps matches TRBD1 (5 bases). Trimming pared 2 bases from V and 1 base from J, leaving 11 bases between. In germline, CDR1 is GTSNPN, CDR2 SVGIG (reference sequence). The CDR3 is 14 amino acids.

This clone has just one count. The chain combines TRBV6-2 or TRBV6-3 with TRBJ1-1, with 10 bases fitting TRBD1. CDR1 is MNHEY and CDR2 is SVGEGT in the germline V gene. Trimming took 4 bases from V and 3 from J; bases not matched to a gene: 5. This CDR3 has 15 residues. The CDR3 nucleotides read TGTGCCAGCAGTTTGGCCGGGACAGGGGACACTGAAGCTTTCTTT. Its protein is CASSLAGTGDTEAFF.

This sequence joins TRBV5-4 and TRBJ1-4; TRBD1 agrees at 8 bases. In germline, CDR1 is SGHNT, CDR2 YYREEE (reference sequence). Germline trimming cut 1 base from V and 8 bases from J; bases unmatched to any gene: 10. This CDR3 spans 16 amino acids. The CDR3: CASSLKGQGAGEKLFF. CDR3 nucleotides: TGTGCCAGCAGCTTGAAGGGCCAGGGGGCCGGGGAAAAACTGTTTTTT.

The chain has TRBV19 and TRBJ1-2; no firm D call. Trimming removed 3 bases from V and 4 bases from J, with 12 bases in between. The CDR3 is made up of 14 amino acids. CDR1 LNHDA and CDR2 SQIVND come from the germline V gene (reference sequence). CDR3 sequence (DNA): TGTGCCAGTAGTATTTTTGCGGCAGTCTATGGCTACACCTTC. It is translated as CASSIFAAVYGYTF.